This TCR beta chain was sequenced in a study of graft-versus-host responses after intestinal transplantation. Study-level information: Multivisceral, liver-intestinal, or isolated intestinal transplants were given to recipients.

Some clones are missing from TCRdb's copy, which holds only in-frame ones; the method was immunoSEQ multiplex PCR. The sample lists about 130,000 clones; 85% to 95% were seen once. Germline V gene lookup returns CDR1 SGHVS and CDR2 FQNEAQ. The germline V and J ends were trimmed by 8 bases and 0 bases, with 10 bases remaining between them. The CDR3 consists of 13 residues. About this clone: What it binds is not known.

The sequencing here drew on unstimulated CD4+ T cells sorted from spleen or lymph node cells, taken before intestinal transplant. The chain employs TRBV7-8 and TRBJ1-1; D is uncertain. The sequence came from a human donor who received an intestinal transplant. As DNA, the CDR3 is TGTGCCAGCGGAATTGGGATGAACACTGAAGCTTTCTTT. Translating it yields CASGIGMNTEAFF.